The 3 T cell receptor beta chains given below trace back to one sample, sequenced in a study of cytomegalovirus exposure and HLA in healthy donors. Primers for the PCR totalled 60 Vbeta and 13 Jbeta. Measured with immunoSEQ multiplex PCR; TCRdb has only the in-frame clones, and not every one. Found here are around 90,000 clones, around 60% of them singletons; the top ten hold around 2%. The sequenced sample was PBMCs. The receptors were gathered from a human donor in good health.

The chain recombines TRBV2 with TRBJ2-7; D is uncertain. The V gene lost 3 bases and the J gene lost 7 bases, with 10 bases spanning the gap. Per the germline V gene, CDR1 is SNHLY and CDR2 is FYNNEI. This CDR3 has 12 residues. Written as DNA, the CDR3 is TGTGCCAGCAGTGAGATGGCACTAGAGCAGTACTTC. This translates into CASSEMALEQYF.

This chain links TRBV11-2 with TRBJ1-2; D is possibly TRBD1 (5 bases). V dropped 5 bases and J dropped 0 bases, with 13 bases sitting between them. The CDR3 extends over 15 amino acids. CDR1 is SGHAT and CDR2 is FQNNGV in the germline V gene. In DNA, the CDR3 is TGTGCCAGCAGCGGCCGACAGAGATCTAACTATGGCTACACCTTC. Residues: CASSGRQRSNYGYTF. Supplemented by reference TRBV11-2 and TRBJ1-2, the full variable domain reads EAGVAQSPRYKIIEKRQSVAFWCNPISGHATLYWYQQILGQGPKLLIQFQNNGVVDDSQLPKDRFSAERLKGVDSTLKIQPAKLEDSAVYLCASSGRQRSNYGYTFGSGTRLTVV.

This CDR3 reads CATQEDTNSYEQYF. The CDR3 DNA is TGTGCCACCCAAGAGGACACTAACTCCTACGAGCAGTACTTC. The genes are TRBV15 and TRBJ2-7; a possible D gene is TRBD1 (5 bases). The V end was cut by 8 bases, the J end by 0 bases, with 14 bases between. Germline CDR1 is LNHNV and CDR2 is YYDKDF (reference sequence). This CDR3 is 14 amino acids long.